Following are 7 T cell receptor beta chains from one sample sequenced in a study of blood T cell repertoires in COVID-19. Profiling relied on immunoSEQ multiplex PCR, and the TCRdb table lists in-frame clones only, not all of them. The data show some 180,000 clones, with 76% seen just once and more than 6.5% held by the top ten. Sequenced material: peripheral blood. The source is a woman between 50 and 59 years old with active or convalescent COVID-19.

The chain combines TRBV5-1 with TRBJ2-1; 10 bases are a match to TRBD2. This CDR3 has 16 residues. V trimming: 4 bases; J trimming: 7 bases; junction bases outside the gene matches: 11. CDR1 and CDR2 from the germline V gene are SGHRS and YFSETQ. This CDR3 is CASSPLTSGLGNEQFF. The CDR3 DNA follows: TGCGCCAGCAGCCCGCTGACTAGCGGGTTAGGTAATGAGCAGTTCTTC.

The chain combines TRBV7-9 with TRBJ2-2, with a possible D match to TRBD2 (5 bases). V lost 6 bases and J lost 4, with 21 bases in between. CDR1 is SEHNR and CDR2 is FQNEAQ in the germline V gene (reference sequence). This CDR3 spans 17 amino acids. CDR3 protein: CASSSAVRDFGTGELFF. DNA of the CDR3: TGTGCCAGCAGTTCCGCGGTCCGGGATTTTGGCACCGGGGAGCTGTTTTTT.

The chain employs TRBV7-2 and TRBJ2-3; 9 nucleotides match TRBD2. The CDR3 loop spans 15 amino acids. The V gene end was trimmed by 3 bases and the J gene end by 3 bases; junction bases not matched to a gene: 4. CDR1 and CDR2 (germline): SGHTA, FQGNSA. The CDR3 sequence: CASSLAGGPTDTQYF. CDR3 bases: TGTGCCAGCAGCTTGGCGGGGGGGCCAACAGATACGCAGTATTTT.

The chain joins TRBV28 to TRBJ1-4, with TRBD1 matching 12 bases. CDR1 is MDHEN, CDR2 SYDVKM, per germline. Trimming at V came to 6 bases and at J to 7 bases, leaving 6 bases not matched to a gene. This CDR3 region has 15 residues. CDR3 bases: TGTGCCAGCAGCATCTCGGGACAGGGGGCTGAAAAACTGTTTTTT. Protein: CASSISGQGAEKLFF.

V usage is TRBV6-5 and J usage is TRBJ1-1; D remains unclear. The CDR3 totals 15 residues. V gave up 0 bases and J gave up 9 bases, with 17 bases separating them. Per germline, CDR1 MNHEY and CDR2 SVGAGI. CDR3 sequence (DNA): TGTGCCAGCAGTTACTCATCGCCCGAGGGAAATCAAGCTTTCTTT. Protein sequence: CASSYSSPEGNQAFF.

The CDR3 reads CASTRTGAGANYGYTF. The CDR3 DNA is TGTGCCAGCACCAGGACAGGGGCTGGAGCTAACTATGGCTACACCTTC. The chain links TRBV6-6 to TRBJ1-2; 9 bases are shared with TRBD1. Trimming cost V 7 bases and J 0 bases; bases outside gene matches: 9. The CDR3 spans 16 residues. Per germline, CDR1 MNHNY and CDR2 SVGAGI (reference sequence).

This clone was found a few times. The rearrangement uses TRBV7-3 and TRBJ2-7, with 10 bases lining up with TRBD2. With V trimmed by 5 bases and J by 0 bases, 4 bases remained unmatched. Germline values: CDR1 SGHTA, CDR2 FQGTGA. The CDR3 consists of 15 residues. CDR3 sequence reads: CASSPTSGASYEQYF. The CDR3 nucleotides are TGTGCCAGCAGCCCCACTAGCGGGGCCTCCTACGAGCAGTACTTC.